These T cell receptor beta chains were read from a single sample in a study of cytomegalovirus exposure and HLA in healthy donors. Profiling relied on immunoSEQ multiplex PCR, and the TCRdb table lists in-frame clones only, not all of them. This sample's table reports tens of thousands of clones. Sequenced: PBMCs. Receptor source: a man aged 50 or older in good health and CMV-seropositive. CDR3s include the opening cysteine and the closing phenylalanine or tryptophan. D genes are given only for firm matches. A clone size is listed for some rows: how often the clone was seen (once, few, many), or a class if it is expanded.

D gene	J gene	V gene	clone size	CDR3 DNA	CDR3 protein
-	TRBJ2-7	TRBV7-3	-	TGTGCCAGCAGCTCAGGATCCGCTAAGGACGAGCAGTACTTC	CASSSGSAKDEQYF
-	TRBJ1-3	TRBV2	-	TGTGCCAGCACCTCCCGGGGCCGACAGGCCACCATATATTTT	CASTSRGRQATIYF
-	TRBJ2-5	TRBV30	-	TGTGCCTGGAGTGCGGGCCAGGGGCGAAGTGAGACCCAGTACTTC	CAWSAGQGRSETQYF
TRBD2	TRBJ2-5	TRBV11-3	-	TGTGCCAGCAGCTTAGATCATAGCGGGACCCAAGAGACCCAGTACTTC	CASSLDHSGTQETQYF
TRBD1	TRBJ1-5	TRBV15	-	TGTGCCACCAGCACAGGGACAGGGATTCAGCCCCAGCATTTT	CATSTGTGIQPQHF
TRBD1	TRBJ1-5	TRBV29-1	-	TGCAGCGTTGCCAGGGGGCCCAATCAGCCCCAGCATTTT	CSVARGPNQPQHF
-	TRBJ2-6	TRBV6-1	-	TGTGCCAGCAGTGAAGTGGAGGAAGCTGGGGCCAACGTCCTGACTTTC	CASSEVEEAGANVLTF
-	TRBJ1-5	TRBV4-1	-	TGCGCCAGCAGCCCGGCGGGGGGCAATCAGCCCCAGCATTTT	CASSPAGGNQPQHF
TRBD1	TRBJ1-2	TRBV6-6	-	TGTGCCAGCAGCGGACAGGTCGGTTCCGGTGGCTACACCTTC	CASSGQVGSGGYTF
TRBD2	TRBJ2-1	TRBV30	-	TGTGCCGGGGAGCGGGAGGGCTACAATGAGCAGTTCTTC	CAGEREGYNEQFF
-	TRBJ1-1	TRBV6-5	-	TGTGCCAGCAGGCGCGACAAACAGGGATTGGCTTTCTTT	CASRRDKQGLAFF
-	TRBJ2-7	TRBV27	-	TGTGCCAGCAAGGGACTGGAATACGAGCAGTACTTC	CASKGLEYEQYF
-	TRBJ2-1	TRBV6-5	-	TGTGCCAGCAGGCCCTTGGAGAGCTCCTACAATGAGCAGTTCTTC	CASRPLESSYNEQFF
TRBD2	TRBJ2-1	TRBV14	-	TGTGCCAGCAGACTAGCGGGCGCCTACAATGAGCAGTTCTTC	CASRLAGAYNEQFF
TRBD2	TRBJ2-7	TRBV5-8	-	TGTGCCAGCAGCCAAACTAGCGGGAGCTCCTACGAGCAGTACTTC	CASSQTSGSSYEQYF
-	TRBJ2-3	TRBV18	-	TGTGCCAGCTCACCACCGGGGACCAGGGGAGATACGCAGTATTTT	CASSPPGTRGDTQYF
TRBD2	TRBJ2-5	TRBV19	-	TGTGCCACCAGGCTAGCGGGGGAGACCCAGTACTTC	CATRLAGETQYF
-	TRBJ1-4	TRBV7-9	-	TGTGCCAGCAGCCAGACAGAAAATGAAAAACTGTTTTTT	CASSQTENEKLFF
TRBD2	TRBJ2-7	TRBV7-2	-	TGTGCCAGCAGCCAGTCGGTAGCGGGAGGTCTCGAGCAGTACTTC	CASSQSVAGGLEQYF
TRBD1	TRBJ1-2	TRBV19	-	TGTGCCAGTAGTACCTTGCTAACCCTTAACCGGGACAGAATTTCATATGGCTACACCTTC	CASSTLLTLNRDRISYGYTF
-	TRBJ2-4	TRBV5-1	-	TGCGCCAGCAGCCCAACGGACAGCGTCAAAAACATTCAGTACTTC	CASSPTDSVKNIQYF
TRBD2	TRBJ2-1	TRBV27	medium-sized	TGTGCCAGCAACCCCTCTAGCGGCTACAATGAGCAGTTCTTC	CASNPSSGYNEQFF
TRBD2	TRBJ2-1	TRBV4-2	-	TGTGCCAGCAGCCTCGGTGGCGGGAGGGGCCTCAATGAGCAGTTCTTC	CASSLGGGRGLNEQFF
TRBD1	TRBJ1-5	TRBV7-2	-	TGTGCCAGCAGCGGACAGGGGGCCTCCCCAGGGTATCAGCCCCAGCATTTT	CASSGQGASPGYQPQHF
-	TRBJ1-1	TRBV7-2	-	TGTGCCAGCAGCTCCAGGGCCTGGGACACTGAAGCTTTCTTT	CASSSRAWDTEAFF
-	TRBJ2-1	TRBV10-2	-	TGCGCCAGCAGTGTTACAAAGGTAGCGTATGAGCAGTTCTTC	CASSVTKVAYEQFF
TRBD2	TRBJ2-2	TRBV29-1	-	TGCAGCGTTGAGGGACTAGCGGGAACGAACACCGGGGAGCTGTTTTTT	CSVEGLAGTNTGELFF
-	TRBJ1-2	TRBV6-5	-	TGTGCCAGCAGTCTCCAACGCGAGGGCTATGGCTACACCTTC	CASSLQREGYGYTF
-	TRBJ2-7	TRBV6-1	-	TGTGCCAGCACCCCAGAGGCTGTCCCTTACGAGCAGTACTTC	CASTPEAVPYEQYF
TRBD1	TRBJ2-5	TRBV7-9	-	TGTGCCAGCAGCTTCGGACAGGGGATACAAGAGACCCAGTACTTC	CASSFGQGIQETQYF
TRBD1	TRBJ1-4	TRBV6-6	-	TGTGCCAGCACTATCGACAGGGGTGGGGAAAAACTGTTTTTT	CASTIDRGGEKLFF
-	TRBJ2-7	TRBV6-5	-	TGTGCCAGCAGCGTGGGGGGAGCCTACGAGCAGTACTTC	CASSVGGAYEQYF
-	TRBJ1-1	TRBV10-1	-	TGCGCCAGCAGTGAAGGACACCCTTACACCATGAACACTGAAGCTTTCTTT	CASSEGHPYTMNTEAFF
-	TRBJ1-1	TRBV27	-	TGTGCCAGCCGGGGGGTGTGGACTGAAGCTTTCTTT	CASRGVWTEAFF
-	TRBJ1-2	TRBV6-5	-	TGTGCCAGCCGTTTACAGGGTGGTCCTTTATATGGCTACACCTTC	CASRLQGGPLYGYTF
-	TRBJ1-5	TRBV7-2	-	TGTGCCAGCAGCTTATATTACGGGAGCAATCAGCCCCAGCATTTT	CASSLYYGSNQPQHF
TRBD2	TRBJ2-7	TRBV5-1	-	TGCGCCAGCAGCCCGACTAGCGGAGGTTACGAGCAGTACTTC	CASSPTSGGYEQYF
TRBD1	TRBJ2-7	TRBV7-9	-	TGTGCCAGCAGCTCGCTAGGGACAGGGCTTGAGGAGCAGTACTTC	CASSSLGTGLEEQYF
-	TRBJ1-1	TRBV5-1	-	TGCGCCAGCAGCTTTACGGGAATGAACACTGAAGCTTTCTTT	CASSFTGMNTEAFF
-	TRBJ2-3	TRBV7-9	-	TGTGCCAGCAGCCCCCGGGGACTCCGAGATACGCAGTATTTT	CASSPRGLRDTQYF
TRBD2	TRBJ2-1	TRBV7-9	-	TGTGCCAGCAGCACTACCGGGACTAGCGGGAGGACGGTCTACAATGAGCAGTTCTTC	CASSTTGTSGRTVYNEQFF
TRBD2	TRBJ2-1	TRBV6-6	-	TGTGCCAGCAGTTATACTAGCGGAAGGGATGAGCAGTTCTTC	CASSYTSGRDEQFF
-	TRBJ1-4	TRBV7-2	-	TGTGCCAGCAGCCCGAGGCGATCAACTAATGAAAAACTGTTTTTT	CASSPRRSTNEKLFF
TRBD2	TRBJ2-3	TRBV19	-	TGTGCCAGTAGTGTACTAGCGGGAGTCACAGATACGCAGTATTTT	CASSVLAGVTDTQYF
-	TRBJ1-5	TRBV18	-	TGTGCCAGCTCACTTCGGGCTAGGGGCGGCAATCAGCCCCAGCATTTT	CASSLRARGGNQPQHF
TRBD1	TRBJ1-6	TRBV30	-	TGTGCCTGGGGGGGACAGGCAAGCTCCTATAATTCACCCCTCCACTTT	CAWGGQASSYNSPLHF
-	TRBJ2-3	TRBV6-5	-	TGTGCCAGCAGTTACTCGAGAGTAGCTTCAGATACGCAGTATTTT	CASSYSRVASDTQYF
TRBD1	TRBJ1-5	TRBV19	-	TGTGCCAGTAAACGGGACAGGGGAGTCGGCAATCAGCCCCAGCATTTT	CASKRDRGVGNQPQHF
TRBD1	TRBJ1-4	TRBV30	-	TGTGCCTGGAGTGGTACAGGGGGCGTATGGGAAAAACTGTTTTTT	CAWSGTGGVWEKLFF
TRBD1	TRBJ1-1	TRBV29-1	-	TGCAGCGTTACCTACCCGAACAGGGGGACTGAAGCTTTCTTT	CSVTYPNRGTEAFF